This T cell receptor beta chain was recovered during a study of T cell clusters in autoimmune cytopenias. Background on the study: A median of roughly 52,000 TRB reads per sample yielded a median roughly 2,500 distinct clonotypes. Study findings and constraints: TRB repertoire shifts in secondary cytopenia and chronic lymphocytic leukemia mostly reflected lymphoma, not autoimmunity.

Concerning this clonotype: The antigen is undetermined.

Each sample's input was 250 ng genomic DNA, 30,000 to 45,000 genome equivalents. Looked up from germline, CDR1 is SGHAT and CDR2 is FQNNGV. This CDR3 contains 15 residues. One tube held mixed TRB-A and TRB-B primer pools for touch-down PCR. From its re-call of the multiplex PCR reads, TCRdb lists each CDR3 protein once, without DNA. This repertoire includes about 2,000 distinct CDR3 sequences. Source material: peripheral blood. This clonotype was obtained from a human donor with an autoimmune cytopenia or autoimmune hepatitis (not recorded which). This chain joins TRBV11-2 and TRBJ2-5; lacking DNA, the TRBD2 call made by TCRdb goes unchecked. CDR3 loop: CASSLVSGGAETQYF.